This T cell receptor beta chain was identified in a study of blood T cell repertoires in COVID-19 (dated by TCRdb to the early 2020s). Regarding the complete study: Samples from collaborators originated in the United States, Italy and Spain and spanned both the acute and convalescent phases of COVID-19. Subjects who had been exposed to COVID-19, were actively infected with it, or had recovered from it provided the deeply sampled blood TCRbeta repertoires that made up the dataset. The samples were drawn from two sources: the first 160 participants of the ongoing ImmuneRACE study, and 950 to 1,500 subjects contributed by 6 global collaborators. The repertoires were made available in a free public database intended to serve as a resource for research on the immune response to SARS-CoV-2. Nearly every sample came with metadata listing a de-identified subject ID, COVID-19 status, age in years and sex. The material from the prospective study consisted of cDNA or gDNA derived from T cells, B-cell-depleted T cells, or PBMCs. Where HLA class I and class II types were available, the types were taken from metadata supplied by the sample provider, not from assay-based typing.

From its cysteine to its phenylalanine, the CDR3 spans 16 amino acids. Solely the CDR3 DNA is kept, with 48 bases framed from the first base. Looking up the germline V gene yields CDR1 SGDLS and CDR2 YYNGEE. The V end gives up 3 bases and the J end 6 bases, leaving 10 bases in the junction not matched to a gene. One collaborating source in Seattle enrolled patients while the patients were actively infected and followed the patients over time throughout the course of disease. Collaborating institutions collected whole blood in K2EDTA tubes following their own protocols. For TCRbeta analysis, collaborators shipped samples as frozen whole blood, isolated PBMCs, or DNA extracted from either of those sample types. Points the paper makes about the study in general: The amount of clinical and demographic metadata varied by source and participant and was provided uncurated.

TCRbeta CDR3 regions were amplified from genomic DNA using the immunoSEQ Assay, a bias-controlled multiplex PCR. In the source study's methods: The number of nucleated cells in each sample was estimated from the amplification of reference gene primers within the assay. To quantify the absolute abundance of each unique TCRbeta CDR3 rearrangement, sequence reads were collapsed and filtered. Productive Simpson clonality was computed per sample as the square root of Simpson's diversity index over productive rearrangements. This immuneACCESS table, as held by TCRdb, lists in-frame sequences with V and J called but not all clones. Of the missing ones, under half trace to an unresolved V gene in checked studies; the others have no known cause. That table supplies the V and J calls and clone size; D and trimming were determined from the DNA. In all, the sample holds approximately 250,000 clones, and around nine tenths of those were seen once. Over 0.65% of the sample comes from the top ten.

This clone has a single count. Its antigen remains unidentified. Base quality data are lacking; no much larger clone is found one base away. This chain joins TRBV9 to TRBJ1-3; 9 junctional bases match TRBD1. The sequenced material came from peripheral blood. This receptor was taken from a man between 25 and 39 years old with COVID-19, enrolled during active disease. The CDR3 protein: CASSASGTGKQNTIYF. The nucleotide sequence reads TGTGCCAGCAGCGCCTCCGGGACAGGGAAACAAAACACCATATATTTT.